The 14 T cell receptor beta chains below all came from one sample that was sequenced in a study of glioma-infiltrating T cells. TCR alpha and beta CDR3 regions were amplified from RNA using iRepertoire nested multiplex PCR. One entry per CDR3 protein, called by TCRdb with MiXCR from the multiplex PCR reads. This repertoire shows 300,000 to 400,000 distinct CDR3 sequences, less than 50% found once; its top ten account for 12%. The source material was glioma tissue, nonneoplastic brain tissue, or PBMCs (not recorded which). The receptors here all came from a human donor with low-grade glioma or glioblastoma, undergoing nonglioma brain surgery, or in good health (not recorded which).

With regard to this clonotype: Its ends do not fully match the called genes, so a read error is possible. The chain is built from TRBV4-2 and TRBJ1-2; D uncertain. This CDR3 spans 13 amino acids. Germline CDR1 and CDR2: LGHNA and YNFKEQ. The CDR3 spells CASSQSAYTSGNF. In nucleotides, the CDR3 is TGTGCCAGCAGCCAATCCGCGTACACGTCGGGTAACTTC.

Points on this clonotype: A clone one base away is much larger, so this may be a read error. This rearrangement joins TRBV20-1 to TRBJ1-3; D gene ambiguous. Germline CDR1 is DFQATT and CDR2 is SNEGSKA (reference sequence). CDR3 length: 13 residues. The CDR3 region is CSALDRSGKTIYF. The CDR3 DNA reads TGCAGTGCCTTGGACCGCTCTGGAAAGACCATATATTTT.

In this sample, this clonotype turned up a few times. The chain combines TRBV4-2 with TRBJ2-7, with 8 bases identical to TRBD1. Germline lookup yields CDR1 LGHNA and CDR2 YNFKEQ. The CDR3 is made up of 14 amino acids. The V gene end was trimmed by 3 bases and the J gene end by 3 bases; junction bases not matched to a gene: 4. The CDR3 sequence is CASSQDRAIYEQYF. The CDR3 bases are TGTGCCAGCAGCCAGGACAGGGCGATCTACGAGCAGTACTTC.

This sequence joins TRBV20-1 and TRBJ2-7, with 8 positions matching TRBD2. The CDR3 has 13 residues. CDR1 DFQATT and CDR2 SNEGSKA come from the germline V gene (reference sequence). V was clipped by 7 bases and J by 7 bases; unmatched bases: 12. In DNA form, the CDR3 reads TGCAGTGAGGGCGGGAGGACGACAGGTGAGCAGTACTTC. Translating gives CSEGGRTTGEQYF.

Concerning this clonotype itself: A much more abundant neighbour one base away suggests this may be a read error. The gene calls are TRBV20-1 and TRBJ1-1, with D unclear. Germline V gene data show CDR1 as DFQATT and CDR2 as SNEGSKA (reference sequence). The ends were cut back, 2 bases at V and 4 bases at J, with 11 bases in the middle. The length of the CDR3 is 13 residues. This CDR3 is CSARLFRSTEAFF. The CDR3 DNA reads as TGCAGTGCTAGACTTTTTCGAAGCACTGAAGCTTTCTTT.

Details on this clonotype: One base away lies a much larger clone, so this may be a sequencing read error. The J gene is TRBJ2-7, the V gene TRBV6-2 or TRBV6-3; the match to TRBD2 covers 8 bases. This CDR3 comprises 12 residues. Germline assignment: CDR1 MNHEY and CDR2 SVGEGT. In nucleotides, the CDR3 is TGTGCCAGCAGCCTTTCAGGGACTAGAGCGAGCTTC. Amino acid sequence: CASSLSGTRASF.

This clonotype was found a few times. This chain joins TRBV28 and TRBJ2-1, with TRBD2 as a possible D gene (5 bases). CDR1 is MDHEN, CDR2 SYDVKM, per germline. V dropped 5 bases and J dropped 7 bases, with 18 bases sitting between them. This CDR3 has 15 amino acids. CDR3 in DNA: TGTGCCAGCAGTCACCCCCAGCGGTCGGGGAATGAGCAGTTCTTC. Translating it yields CASSHPQRSGNEQFF.

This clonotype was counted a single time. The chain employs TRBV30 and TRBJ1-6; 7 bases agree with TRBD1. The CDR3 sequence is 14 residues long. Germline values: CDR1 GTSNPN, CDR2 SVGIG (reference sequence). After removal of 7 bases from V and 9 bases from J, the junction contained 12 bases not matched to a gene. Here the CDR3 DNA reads TGTGCCTCGCACAGGGGAGCCTACGGTTCACCCCTCCACTTT. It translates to CASHRGAYGSPLHF.

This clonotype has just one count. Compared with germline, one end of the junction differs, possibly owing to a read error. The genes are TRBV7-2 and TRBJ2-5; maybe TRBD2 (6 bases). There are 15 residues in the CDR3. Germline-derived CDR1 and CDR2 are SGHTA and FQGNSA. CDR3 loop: CARSLVFGGRETQYF. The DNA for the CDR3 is TGTGCCAGAAGCTTGGTCTTCGGGGGTCGAGAGACCCAGTACTTC.

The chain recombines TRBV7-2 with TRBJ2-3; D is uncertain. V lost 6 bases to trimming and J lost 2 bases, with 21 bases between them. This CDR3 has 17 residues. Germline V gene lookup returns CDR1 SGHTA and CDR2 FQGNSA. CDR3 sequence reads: CASSSPPINTNTDTQYF. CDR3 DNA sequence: TGTGCCAGCAGTTCCCCTCCGATAAACACCAACACAGATACGCAGTATTTT. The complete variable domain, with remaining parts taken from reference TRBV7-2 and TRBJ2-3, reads GAGVSQSPSNKVTEKGKDVELRCDPISGHTALYWYRQSLGQGLEFLIYFQGNSAPDKSGLPSDRFSAERTGGSVSTLTIQRTQQEDSAVYLCASSSPPINTNTDTQYFGPGTRLTVL.

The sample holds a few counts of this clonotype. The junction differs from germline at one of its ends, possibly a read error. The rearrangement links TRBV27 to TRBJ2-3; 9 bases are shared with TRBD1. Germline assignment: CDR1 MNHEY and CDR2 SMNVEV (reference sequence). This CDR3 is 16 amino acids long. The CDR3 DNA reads TGTGCCATCAGTCTTTCGGACAGGGGCGACACAGATACGCAGTATTTT. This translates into CAISLSDRGDTDTQYF.

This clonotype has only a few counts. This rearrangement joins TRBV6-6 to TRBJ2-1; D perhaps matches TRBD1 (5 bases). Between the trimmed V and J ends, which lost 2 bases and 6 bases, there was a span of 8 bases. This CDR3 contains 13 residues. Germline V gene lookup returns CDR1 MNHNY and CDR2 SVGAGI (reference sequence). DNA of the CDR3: TGTGCCAGCAGTTACGCCAGGGCCAATGAGCAGTTCTTC. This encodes CASSYARANEQFF.

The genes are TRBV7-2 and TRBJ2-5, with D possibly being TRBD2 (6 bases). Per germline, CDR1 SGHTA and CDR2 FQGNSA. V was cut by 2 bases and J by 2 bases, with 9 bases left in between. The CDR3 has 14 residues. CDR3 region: CASSLQAGQETQYF. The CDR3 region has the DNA TGTGCCAGCAGCTTACAGGCGGGGCAAGAGACCCAGTACTTC.

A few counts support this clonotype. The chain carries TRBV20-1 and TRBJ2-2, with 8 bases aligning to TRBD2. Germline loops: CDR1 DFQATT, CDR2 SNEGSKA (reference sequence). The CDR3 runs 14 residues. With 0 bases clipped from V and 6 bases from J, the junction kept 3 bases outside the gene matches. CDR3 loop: CSARDPAGAGELFF. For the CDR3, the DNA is TGCAGTGCTAGAGATCCAGCGGGAGCCGGGGAGCTGTTTTTT.